This entry is about one TCR beta chain. The antigen it binds to is not known. Base qualities are not provided; no much larger clone lies one nucleotide away. Donors were healthy HIV-negative adults with no recently reported acute infections or vaccinations. All donors were Caucasian adults living in Nashville, Tennessee, USA. CD4+ T cells were enriched by magnetic negative selection; naive cells were then positively selected on CD45RA, and the negative fraction formed the memory subset. Blood was obtained by leukapheresis, after which PBMCs were separated by Ficoll-Histopaque density gradient centrifugation and cryopreserved in liquid nitrogen vapor phase. Analytical flow cytometry was used to check the purity and quantity of every magnetically sorted T cell population. Genomic DNA was isolated from every sorted fraction and measured by UV absorbance on a Nanodrop 2000c. Using the deep immunoSEQ assay, multiplex PCR amplified TCR CDR3 regions from genomic DNA. Extracted genomic DNA from each cell subset was distributed evenly across all wells of several immunoSEQ 96-well plates, and each plate was treated as a replicate. For sorted subsets, around 200 ng genomic DNA, equal to 30,000 or so T cell genomes, was loaded into each replicate PCR. The purified libraries were quantified using a Qubit 3.0 fluorometer, sized with a Bioanalyzer 2100, and then quantified again using the KAPA Library Quantification kit. Every immunoSEQ 96-well plate was sequenced on a dedicated single-read 150-cycle Illumina NextSeq 550 flow cell. Under the source paper's analysis protocol: Because only junctional sequences without quality scores were contained in the immunoSEQ output, filtering matching that applied to full-length reads could not be performed. To assign V/J genes and CDR3, sequences were annotated against IMGT germline references using PyIR, a Python wrapper for IgBLAST v1.9. Reads were filtered out if the reads had weak V/J assignments (E-value above 1e-6), no CDR3, stop codons, out-of-frame junctions, or ambiguous translated residues. V3J clonotypes were defined by identical inferred V gene, J gene, and CDR3 amino acid sequence. Percentage overlap between repertoires was calculated by dividing the number of shared unique clonotypes by the size of the smaller repertoire. RTK rarefaction, the Chao1 estimator, and Recon v2.1 estimates of unobserved clonotypes were used to assess repertoire richness. Generation probabilities for all TCRbeta clonotypes obtained by the gDNA method from a handful of donors were computed using OLGA. Drawn from immuneACCESS, this table holds only the in-frame rearrangements with V and J called that TCRdb kept. Clones are partly lost; checked studies trace under half to an unresolved V gene and leave the rest unexplained. V, J and clone size are those of that table, while D and trimming were read from the DNA. In this sample the table shows hundreds of thousands of clones, less than 85% of which occur a single time. The ten largest clonotypes hold approximately 1.8% of the sample.

The data are from a study of shared clonotypes between healthy human individuals (dated by TCRdb to about 2020). In terms of the full investigation: A few men and a couple of women, aged 18 to 49 years, made up the cohort. For each donor, three plates each were used for CD4 naive and CD4 memory, two plates were used for CD8 naive, and one plate was used for CD8 memory. To estimate repertoire size and how much clonotype sharing occurs between individuals, the study deeply sequenced the blood TCR repertoires of roughly 5 healthy adults. Libraries were prepared and TCR repertoires were sequenced by different laboratories using diverse techniques, in order to increase sequencing depth and limit assay-specific biases. Per donor, leukapheresis produced somewhere between about 0.8 and 9 billion PBMCs.

Study-wide conclusions, independent of this receptor: Because the study included only a small number of donors, the genetic and exposure-history diversity represented was limited. Incomplete sequencing was indicated by rarefaction of sorted-subset datasets, despite the large sequencing depth. Estimated clonotype richness was generally larger for naive than for memory subsets. Compared with non-shared clonotypes, the clonotypes found in all four sorted-subset donors had higher generation probabilities. Sampling was restricted to blood, and TCR repertoires in tissue are likely to differ from TCR repertoires in blood. About 5% of naive CD4, 3.5% of naive CD8, around 2.3% of memory CD4, and 0.35% to 0.5% of memory CD8 clonotypes were shared across several donors. Pairwise subsampling led to the expectation that sequencing depth would affect the degree of clonotype sharing among donors.

The germline V gene yields MGHDK for CDR1 and SYGVNS for CDR2. The V and J ends are trimmed by 4 bases and 8 bases, leaving 18 bases between them. Spanning cysteine to phenylalanine, the CDR3 consists of 15 amino acids. The DNA shown is the 45-base CDR3, in frame from base 1. This clonotype originated in a woman in her 30s in good health. The rearranged segments are TRBV25-1 and TRBJ2-1; the D gene remains uncertain. Sequenced: memory CD4+ T cells sorted from blood. The meaning of the sample's cell subset or site label: CD45RA-negative fraction. CDR3 protein: CASSARPGGEDEQFF. The nucleotide sequence reads TGTGCCAGCAGTGCCCGACCGGGTGGTGAAGATGAGCAGTTCTTC. With the portions outside the CDR3 filled from the reference TRBV25-1 and TRBJ2-1 genes, the complete variable region becomes EADIYQTPRYLVIGTGKKITLECSQTMGHDKMYWYQQDPGMELHLIHYSYGVNSTEKGDLSSESTVSRIRTEHFPLTLESARPSHTSQYLCASSARPGGEDEQFFGPGTRLTVL.